This record concerns one TCR beta chain sequence. This entry comes from a study of identical twins. It was template switching that added a universal primer site, and there were unique molecular identifiers on the cDNA. Each CDR3 protein is one row after TCRdb ran MiXCR on the 5' RACE reads. The sample holds 200,000 to 300,000 distinct CDR3 sequences, over 9.5% seen once. This TCR was recovered from a man aged 50 to 59 in good health. The sample comprised memory T cells sorted from blood.

The CDR3: CASSPLGQPDEQYF. In DNA form, the CDR3 reads TGTGCCAGCAGCCCTTTGGGACAGCCTGACGAGCAGTACTTC. This chain uses TRBV5-6 with TRBJ2-7; 7 bases map to TRBD1. In germline, CDR1 is SGHDT, CDR2 YYEEEE. CDR3 size: 14 residues. The V and J ends lost 4 bases and 5 bases, in that order; junction bases with no gene match: 9.